This T cell receptor beta chain was obtained from a study of T cell responses to AZD1222 COVID-19 vaccine. Regarding the study as a whole: Per reports, nearly half of all spike-specific TCRs target regions that are unmutated in variants. Spike-specific TCR breadth rose after two AZD1222 doses, and depth rose as well.

Assay used: immunoSEQ multiplex PCR; TCRdb lists only in-frame clones, some missing. The profile shows around 100,000 clones, roughly 89% of them singletons. For this clone: Its antigen is still unknown.

With 2 bases clipped from V and 3 bases from J, the junction kept 2 bases outside the gene matches. The germline V gene has CDR1 KGHSH and CDR2 LQKENI. This CDR3 comprises 16 residues. The chain is built from TRBV18 and TRBJ2-5; 14 bases are shared with TRBD2. The sample consisted of peripheral blood, taken on day 0 of AZD1222 vaccination. This TCR was sampled from an adult in good health. The CDR3 here is CASSPSGLAGEETQYF. CDR3 sequence (DNA): TGTGCCAGCTCACCATCGGGACTAGCGGGGGAAGAGACCCAGTACTTC. The full variable domain, in which reference TRBV18 and TRBJ2-5 provide the parts outside the CDR3, is NAGVMQNPRHLVRRRGQEARLRCSPMKGHSHVYWYRQLPEEGLKFMVYLQKENIIDESGMPKERFSAEFPKEGPSILRIQQVVRGDSAAYFCASSPSGLAGEETQYFGPGTRLLVL.